Listed below are T cell receptor beta chains from one sample, sequenced in a study of neoadjuvant anti-PD-1 for oral cavity cancer. Measured with immunoSEQ multiplex PCR; TCRdb has only the in-frame clones, and not every one. The table lists more than 12,000 clones, 65% to 80% of them singletons. Sequenced material: PBMCs, taken before nivolumab (anti-PD-1) treatment. These TCRs come from a person aged 40 to 85 with oral cavity squamous cell carcinoma. The CDR3 runs from the conserved cysteine through the conserved F or W. The D gene is left open where the match is weak. Clone size is stated in some rows and not others, as once, few, many or a class when expanded.

j_call d_call v_call clone_size cdr3_nt cdr3_aa
TRBJ1-5 - TRBV4-1 once TGCGCCAGCAGTCGGACTTTGGACAGAGTCAATCAGCCCCAGCATTTT CASSRTLDRVNQPQHF
TRBJ2-7 - TRBV29-1 - TGCAGCGCCACGGACAAAGTGGACTACGAGCAGTACTTC CSATDKVDYEQYF
TRBJ2-1 - TRBV19 - TGTGCCAGTAGCCGGGACCCGGGACGGTACAATGAGCAGTTCTTC CASSRDPGRYNEQFF
TRBJ1-3 - TRBV7-8 - TGTGCCAGCAGCTTAGGGGCGGCCTCGACTGGAAACACCATATATTTT CASSLGAASTGNTIYF
TRBJ1-1 - TRBV30 - TGTGCCTGGAGGGGACGGCTCAGGGGAGATGACCCTGAAGCTTTCTTT CAWRGRLRGDDPEAFF
TRBJ2-5 TRBD1 TRBV6-6 - TGTGCCAGCAGTCAAACCGGGACAGGGGTGGGGGAGACCCAGTACTTC CASSQTGTGVGETQYF
TRBJ1-6 - TRBV2 few TGTGCCAGCTCAGAGGGAGGGAGGAGTTCACCCCTCCACTTT CASSEGGRSSPLHF
TRBJ2-5 - TRBV5-1 - TGCGCCAGCAGCGCCAATATAGAGACCCAGTACTTC CASSANIETQYF
TRBJ2-5 TRBD1 TRBV7-9 few TGTGCCAGCAGCCGACAGGGGCAAGAGACCCAGTACTTC CASSRQGQETQYF
TRBJ1-5 - TRBV6-1 few TGTGCCAGCAGTGCTTCATTCGGGAATCAGCCCCAGCATTTT CASSASFGNQPQHF
TRBJ2-5 TRBD1 TRBV6-6 - TGTGCCAGCAGCGATTCCGACAGGGCGAAGACCCAGTACTTC CASSDSDRAKTQYF
TRBJ1-6 - TRBV5-4 - TGTGCCAGCAGAATAGGGGGGGCGCCCTATAATTCACCCCTCCACTTT CASRIGGAPYNSPLHF
TRBJ2-7 - TRBV6-1 - TGTGCCAGCAGTTCTGGACCTTACGAGCAGTACTTC CASSSGPYEQYF
TRBJ2-7 - TRBV6-1 - TGTGCCAGCACCCCCCCGGGGGACTTCTACTACGAGCAGTACTTC CASTPPGDFYYEQYF
TRBJ1-2 - TRBV30 few TGTGCCTGGAGTTGGGGCGGGACGTATGGCTACACCTTC CAWSWGGTYGYTF
TRBJ2-6 - TRBV11-2 - TGTGCCAGCAGCTCTAACAGGGCTACCAACGTCCTGACTTTC CASSSNRATNVLTF
TRBJ2-1 TRBD2 TRBV7-9 - TGTGCCAGCAGCTTCCCGTCTGGCGGGAGTCACAATGAGCAGTTCTTC CASSFPSGGSHNEQFF
TRBJ2-7 - TRBV30 - TGTGCCTGGAGTAATAGGGCCGGCGAGCAGTACTTC CAWSNRAGEQYF
TRBJ1-2 - TRBV7-9 - TGTGCCAGCAGCTTAGCCTATAGGGGCTCCTATGGCTACACCTTC CASSLAYRGSYGYTF
TRBJ2-1 - TRBV14 once TGTGCCAGCAGCCGATTGGGTTCCAATGAGCAGTTCTTC CASSRLGSNEQFF
TRBJ1-1 TRBD1 TRBV7-3 - TGTGCCAGCAGCCGGACAGGGGGAGGTACTGAAGCTTTCTTT CASSRTGGGTEAFF
TRBJ2-3 TRBD1 TRBV6-6 - TGTGCCGGAAGACAGGGGACATGGGATACGCAGTATTTT CAGRQGTWDTQYF
TRBJ2-7 TRBD1 TRBV5-6 - TGTGCCAGCAGCTCGAAACAGGGGGCCTACGAGCAGTACTTC CASSSKQGAYEQYF
TRBJ2-3 TRBD1 TRBV27 - TGTGCCAGCAGTCTCCGGGACAGGAGGGACCCCACAGATACGCAGTATTTT CASSLRDRRDPTDTQYF
TRBJ1-1 - TRBV19 - TGTGCCGTAAGCGGGTTACTGAACACTGAAGCTTTCTTT CAVSGLLNTEAFF
TRBJ2-2 - TRBV5-1 - TGCGCCAGCCGGCCCCTGTGGGGGGCTCTTCCCAACACCGGGGAGCTGTTTTTT CASRPLWGALPNTGELFF
TRBJ2-2 - TRBV6-5 few TGTGCCAGCAGTTACTCACAGACGAACACCGGGGAGCTGTTTTTT CASSYSQTNTGELFF
TRBJ2-3 - TRBV11-2 - TGTGCCAGCAGCTTAGAAAGGTCTCAGACGCAGTATTTT CASSLERSQTQYF
TRBJ2-5 - TRBV11-2 - TGTGCCAGCAGCTTAGGTGGCAGGGAGACCCAGTACTTC CASSLGGRETQYF
TRBJ2-7 TRBD1 TRBV7-9 - TGTGCCAGCAGCTTAAAAGGGTGGCCCGGGACAGGGAGTGACGAGCAGTACTTC CASSLKGWPGTGSDEQYF
TRBJ2-2 - TRBV25-1 - TGTGCCAGCAGTGACGGTTTCACCGGGGAGCTGTTTTTT CASSDGFTGELFF